This TCR beta chain was sequenced in a study of shared clonotypes between healthy human individuals. To note about this clone: Its specificity is unknown.

Points from the study as a whole: Blood was the only sampled material, and tissue repertoires likely differ. Clonotype sharing among donors was thought likely to change with sequencing depth.

Trimming shortened V by 6 bases and J by 0 bases, and 15 bases separated the two germline ends. Germline CDR1 and CDR2: SGHDT and YYEEEE. The CDR3 extends over 15 amino acids. The input for sorted-subset replicate PCRs was 150 to 200 ng DNA, 25,000 to 35,000 T cell genomes. Assay used: immunoSEQ multiplex PCR; TCRdb lists only in-frame clones, some missing. Here the sample spans roughly 2.4 million clones, 95% being singletons. This chain uses TRBV5-6 with TRBJ1-2; D might be TRBD1 (5 bases). Sequencing was carried out using naive CD4+ T cells sorted from blood. Described subset: CD45RA+ positively selected. This receptor was obtained from a man aged 18 to 35 in good health. Here the CDR3 DNA reads TGTGCCAGCAAGTTCAGGGCAAGTTCTAACTATGGCTACACCTTC. This codes for CASKFRASSNYGYTF.